This T cell receptor beta chain comes out of a study of blood T cell repertoires in COVID-19. Study at large: Collection of acute and convalescent COVID-19 samples took place in the United States, Italy and Spain.

Germline V gene data show CDR1 as MNHEY and CDR2 as SVGAGI. There are 15 residues in the CDR3. The V and J ends lost 5 bases and 8 bases, in that order; junction bases with no gene match: 5. Those who participated ranged in age from roughly 18 to 100 years and resided in roughly 26 US areas. Participants' reported clinical history set cohort assignment. This clone came up once. Assay: immunoSEQ multiplex PCR; the TCRdb copy retains only in-frame clones and omits some. The profile shows approximately 290,000 clones, about nine tenths of them singletons. Sequences were obtained from PBMCs or T cells enriched from blood (not recorded which). The V and J genes are TRBV6-5 and TRBJ2-1, with TRBD2 matching over 14 bases. The sequence was collected from a woman in her twenties or thirties who had recovered from COVID-19. For the CDR3, the DNA is TGTGCCAGCAGTCCGACTAGCGGGAGGGCCTATGAGCAGTTCTTC. Translating it yields CASSPTSGRAYEQFF.